Presented here are 25 T cell receptor beta chains from one specimen sequenced in a study of blood T cell repertoires in COVID-19. Here immunoSEQ multiplex PCR was the method, and the copy in TCRdb shows in-frame clones only, minus some. The sample gives around 190,000 clones, approximately 91% of which show up once; around 1.5% is in the top ten. The sample consisted of peripheral blood. Source of these receptors: a man younger than 35 with active or convalescent COVID-19.

This rearrangement joins TRBV7-8 to TRBJ2-7, with 8 bases that match TRBD2. V shed 0 bases, J shed 3 bases, and the junction held 4 bases outside the gene matches. The CDR3 is 15 residues long. Germline V gene sequence: CDR1 SGHVS, CDR2 FQNEAQ. CDR3 sequence: CASSLATSADYEQYF. CDR3 nucleotide sequence: TGTGCCAGCAGCTTAGCGACTAGCGCTGACTACGAGCAGTACTTC.

This clone was seen only a few times. This chain connects TRBV3-1 (or the pseudogene TRBV3-2) to TRBJ2-2; no reliable D call. The V and J ends lost 1 base and 1 base respectively, with 7 bases between them. CDR1 LGHDT and CDR2 YNNKEL come from the germline V gene (reference sequence). The CDR3 runs to 15 residues. The CDR3 DNA reads TGTGCCAGCAGCCAAGTGCGAGGGAACACCGGGGAGCTGTTTTTT. It encodes CASSQVRGNTGELFF.

This chain links TRBV11-2 with TRBJ1-1, with D possibly matching TRBD1 (5 bases). There are 14 residues in the CDR3. Germline V gene lookup returns CDR1 SGHAT and CDR2 FQNNGV. V lost 0 bases and J 1 base, leaving 6 bases between the germline ends. The CDR3 loop reads CASSLDRGNTEAFF. The CDR3, as DNA: TGTGCCAGCAGCTTAGATAGGGGGAACACTGAAGCTTTCTTT.

The chain uses TRBV6-5 and TRBJ1-1; weak D call: TRBD1 (6 bases). V lost 6 bases to trimming and J lost 4 bases, with 12 bases between them. Germline assignment: CDR1 MNHEY and CDR2 SVGAGI. The CDR3 runs 13 residues. CDR3 sequence: CASRVGTSTEAFF. CDR3 nucleotide sequence: TGTGCCAGCAGGGTCGGGACAAGCACTGAAGCTTTCTTT.

In nucleotides, the CDR3 is TGTGCCAGCAGCATAACTACCGGGACAGGAAGCCCGGACTACACCTTC. Its protein product is CASSITTGTGSPDYTF. The chain is built from TRBV7-2 and TRBJ1-2; 8 nucleotides agree with TRBD1. CDR1 and CDR2 from the germline V gene are SGHTA and FQGNSA. The V and J ends lost 5 bases and 10 bases, in that order; junction bases with no gene match: 18. The CDR3 is 16 residues long.

The rearrangement joins TRBV30 to TRBJ2-3; 13 nucleotides match TRBD2. This CDR3 has 15 amino acids. After removal of 0 bases from V and 4 bases from J, the junction contained 1 base not matched to a gene. In germline, CDR1 is GTSNPN, CDR2 SVGIG (reference sequence). For the CDR3, the DNA is TGTGCCTGGAGTGTACTAGCGGGGGGGCCAGATACGCAGTATTTT. Translation: CAWSVLAGGPDTQYF. Together with reference TRBV30 and TRBJ2-3, the CDR3 gives the full variable domain: SQTIHQWPATLVQPVGSPLSLECTVEGTSNPNLYWYRQAAGRGLQLLFYSVGIGQISSEVPQNLSASRPQDRQFILSSKKLLLSDSGFYLCAWSVLAGGPDTQYFGPGTRLTVL.

The rearrangement links TRBV9 to TRBJ2-3; 14 bases align to TRBD2. This CDR3 spans 19 amino acids. Germline values: CDR1 SGDLS, CDR2 YYNGEE. With 0 bases clipped from V and 4 bases from J, the junction kept 10 bases outside the gene matches. The CDR3 sequence: CASSVGGGTSGSPADTQYF. CDR3 in DNA: TGTGCCAGCAGCGTAGGGGGGGGGACTAGCGGGAGCCCCGCAGATACGCAGTATTTT.

The chain is built from TRBV7-2 and TRBJ2-7; tentative D call: TRBD2 (5 bases). Deletions cut 5 bases from V and 1 base from J, with 15 bases between. CDR1 and CDR2 from the germline V gene are SGHTA and FQGNSA. CDR3 length: 15 amino acids. The CDR3 DNA sequence: TGTGCCAGCAGCAAGACACTAGTGTCATCCTACGAGCAGTACTTC. This translates into CASSKTLVSSYEQYF.

The CDR3 loop is CASETSGGADTQYF. For the CDR3, the DNA is TGTGCCAGTGAGACTAGCGGGGGGGCTGATACGCAGTATTTT. The gene calls are TRBV25-1 and TRBJ2-3, with 14 bases lining up with TRBD2. The germline gives CDR1 MGHDK, CDR2 SYGVNS. The CDR3 has 14 amino acids. J gave up 6 bases and V 9 bases, and 5 bases lay outside the gene matches.

The chain joins TRBV7-8 to TRBJ2-1, with a weak D call TRBD2 (5 bases). CDR3 length: 16 amino acids. With 1 base removed from V and 3 bases from J, the gap between germline ends came to 13 bases. Per the germline V gene, CDR1 is SGHVS and CDR2 is FQNEAQ. CDR3 sequence (DNA): TGTGCCAGCAGCTTAGTCTTTGGAGGCCACTACAATGAGCAGTTCTTC. Translation: CASSLVFGGHYNEQFF.

This clone showed up just a few times. This chain uses TRBV19 with TRBJ2-1, with a weak D call TRBD2 (6 bases). The germline V gene encodes CDR1 LNHDA and CDR2 SQIVND (reference sequence). V was trimmed by 5 bases and J by 2 bases, leaving 10 bases between them. This CDR3 has 14 amino acids. The CDR3 region has the DNA TGTGCCAGTAGTCCTGGACTAACCTACAATGAGCAGTTCTTC. Protein sequence: CASSPGLTYNEQFF. The full variable domain, with the rest looked up from reference TRBV19 and TRBJ2-1, is DGGITQSPKYLFRKEGQNVTLSCEQNLNHDAMYWYRQDPGQGLRLIYYSQIVNDFQKGDIAEGYSVSREKKESFPLTVTSAQKNPTAFYLCASSPGLTYNEQFFGPGTRLTVL.

This clone has just a few counts. Here the CDR3 reads CASSLTSVTSGLYEQYF. CDR3 nucleotide sequence: TGTGCCAGCAGCTTAACATCCGTGACTAGCGGCCTCTACGAGCAGTACTTC. The V gene is TRBV7-9, the J gene TRBJ2-7, with 9 nucleotides matching TRBD2. The junction had 11 bases not matched to a gene; V was cut back by 2 bases and J by 3 bases. The CDR3 runs 17 residues. The V gene's germline CDR1 is SEHNR and CDR2 FQNEAQ (reference sequence).

This chain uses TRBV14 with TRBJ2-5; TRBD1 agrees at 7 bases. This CDR3 comprises 16 residues. From germline, CDR1 is SGHDN and CDR2 FVKESK. V was clipped by 3 bases and J by 1 base; unmatched bases: 8. The CDR3 loop is CASSQGTDWAQETQYF. The CDR3 nucleotides read TGTGCCAGCAGCCAGGGGACAGACTGGGCCCAAGAGACCCAGTACTTC.

The CDR3 region has the DNA TGTGCCAGCAGTTCCGGACATAGGGAAGGTCAGCCCCAGCATTTT. This codes for CASSSGHREGQPQHF. This rearrangement joins TRBV6-9 to TRBJ1-5; D perhaps matches TRBD1 (5 bases). Germline CDR1 is MNHGY and CDR2 is SVAAGI. This CDR3 contains 15 residues. Deletions cut 4 bases from V and 6 bases from J, with 16 bases between.

This clone was recorded at least ten times. The rearrangement links TRBV7-2 to TRBJ1-1; tentatively, D is TRBD1 (6 bases). Trimming took 5 bases from V and 4 from J, leaving 14 bases between them. CDR3 length equals 14 residues. The V gene's germline CDR1 is SGHTA and CDR2 FQGNSA. In DNA, the CDR3 is TGTGCCAGCAGCGAACAGGGACCCGGCACTGAAGCTTTCTTT. Translated, it gives CASSEQGPGTEAFF. Full variable domain (missing parts from reference TRBV7-2 and TRBJ1-1): GAGVSQSPSNKVTEKGKDVELRCDPISGHTALYWYRQSLGQGLEFLIYFQGNSAPDKSGLPSDRFSAERTGGSVSTLTIQRTQQEDSAVYLCASSEQGPGTEAFFGQGTRLTVV.

This clone was counted once. The chain has TRBV9 and TRBJ2-3; TRBD1 matches at 8 bases. The CDR3 covers 14 residues. Germline loops: CDR1 SGDLS, CDR2 YYNGEE. The junction had 2 bases not matched to a gene; V was cut back by 1 base and J by 4 bases. CDR3 protein: CASSVRTGPDTQYF. CDR3 bases: TGTGCCAGCAGCGTAAGGACAGGGCCAGATACGCAGTATTTT.

The chain has TRBV12-3 or TRBV12-4 and TRBJ1-3, with TRBD1 identical over 8 bases. Germline trimming cut 10 bases from V and 5 bases from J; bases unmatched to any gene: 7. This CDR3 spans 13 amino acids. The chain's CDR3 is CATVWTGRNTIYF. As DNA, the CDR3 is TGTGCCACCGTATGGACAGGGAGAAACACCATATATTTT.

The rearrangement links TRBV19 to TRBJ1-2, with no clear D. Germline assignment: CDR1 LNHDA and CDR2 SQIVND (reference sequence). V was cut by 1 base and J by 4 bases, with 10 bases left in between. The CDR3 consists of 14 residues. The CDR3 DNA follows: TGTGCCAGTAGTATAGCCAGTGATATCTATGGCTACACCTTC. Translating gives CASSIASDIYGYTF.

This clone was picked up a small number of times. This rearrangement joins TRBV6-5 to TRBJ1-4; D not resolved. Germline CDR1 MNHEY, CDR2 SVGAGI. V was shortened by 6 bases and J by 10 bases, with 15 bases between the two germline ends. The CDR3 sequence is 13 residues long. Written as DNA, the CDR3 is TGTGCCAGCAGAATGGGTCGTTCGGGAAAACTGTTTTTT. Translating gives CASRMGRSGKLFF.

The chain recombines TRBV18 with TRBJ2-2, with 8 bases aligning to TRBD2. With V trimmed by 3 bases and J by 0 bases, 6 bases remained unmatched. Germline V lookup: CDR1 KGHSH, CDR2 LQKENI. The CDR3 length is 17 residues. CDR3 region: CASSPRSGIANTGELFF. DNA of the CDR3: TGTGCCAGCTCACCGCGTAGCGGGATAGCGAACACCGGGGAGCTGTTTTTT.

The chain combines TRBV19 with TRBJ1-3; unclear D gene. The V gene's germline CDR1 is LNHDA and CDR2 SQIVND (reference sequence). The CDR3 is made up of 15 amino acids. Trimming took off 7 bases at V and 4 bases at J, with 17 bases between the two ends. CDR3: CASTSVGGSGNTIYF. Written as DNA, the CDR3 is TGTGCCAGTACCTCAGTGGGAGGTAGCGGAAACACCATATATTTT.

The V and J genes are TRBV10-1 and TRBJ1-1; 7 bases line up with TRBD1. There are 15 residues in the CDR3. CDR1 and CDR2 (germline): WNHNN, SYGVQD (reference sequence). V was clipped by 6 bases and J by 1 base; unmatched bases: 8. CDR3 loop: CASRPKNRGNTEAFF. In nucleotides, the CDR3 is TGCGCCAGCAGACCCAAAAACAGGGGGAACACTGAAGCTTTCTTT.

In its sample, this clone was seen a few times. The chain combines TRBV10-3 with TRBJ2-4; possibly TRBD2 for D (7 bases). Trimming cost V 0 bases and J 9 bases, with 9 bases left between them. The CDR3 has 13 amino acids. Germline CDR1 is ENHRY and CDR2 is SYGVKD. The CDR3 sequence is CAISESRGGIQYF. CDR3 sequence (DNA): TGTGCCATCAGTGAGTCGAGGGGGGGCATTCAGTACTTC.

V gene TRBV5-1 combines with J gene TRBJ1-1; TRBD1 matches at 9 bases. V lost 1 base, J lost 5 bases, and 6 bases stayed unmatched. The germline CDR1 and CDR2 sequences are SGHRS and YFSETQ. The CDR3 length is 15 residues. The CDR3 bases are TGCGCCAGCAGCTTGTTACAGGGGGCGGGTACTGAAGCTTTCTTT. Protein product: CASSLLQGAGTEAFF.

This chain joins TRBV6-5 and TRBJ2-2; D call uncertain. V lost 6 bases, J lost 5 bases, and 10 bases lay in between. Germline CDR1 is MNHEY and CDR2 is SVGAGI. This CDR3 comprises 13 residues. DNA of the CDR3: TGTGCCAGCAGCCGTAGTATAACCGGGGAGCTGTTTTTT. Its translation is CASSRSITGELFF.